This T cell receptor (beta chain) was identified during a study of blood T cell repertoires in COVID-19. Per the germline V gene, CDR1 is MNHEY and CDR2 is SMNVEV (reference sequence). With V trimmed by 2 bases and J by 3 bases, 6 bases remained unmatched. The CDR3 runs 16 residues. Generated by immunoSEQ multiplex PCR, the TCRdb table keeps only in-frame clones and is missing some. This sample yields 200,000 to 250,000 clones, of which under 90% are seen a single time; approximately 10% belongs to the top ten. This clone came up once. This rearrangement joins TRBV27 to TRBJ2-2, with TRBD2 matching 7 bases. Sequencing input: peripheral blood. This TCR derives from a man between 45 and 60 years old with COVID-19, enrolled during active disease. CDR3 coding DNA: TGTGCCAGCAGTTTAGGTGGGAGGGCTTACACCGGGGAGCTGTTTTTT. Translated: CASSLGGRAYTGELFF.